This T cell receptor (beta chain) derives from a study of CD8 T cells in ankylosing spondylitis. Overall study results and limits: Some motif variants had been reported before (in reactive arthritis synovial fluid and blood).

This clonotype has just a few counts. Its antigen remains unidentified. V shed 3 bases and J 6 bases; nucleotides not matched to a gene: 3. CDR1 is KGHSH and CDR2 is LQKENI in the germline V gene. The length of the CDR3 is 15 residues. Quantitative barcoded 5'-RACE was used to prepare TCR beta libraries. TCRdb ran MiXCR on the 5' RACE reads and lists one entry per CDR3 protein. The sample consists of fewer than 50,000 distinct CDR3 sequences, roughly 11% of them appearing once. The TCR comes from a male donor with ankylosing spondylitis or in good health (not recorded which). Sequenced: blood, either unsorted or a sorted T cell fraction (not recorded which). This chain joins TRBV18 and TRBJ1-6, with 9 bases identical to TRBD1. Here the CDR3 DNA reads TGTGCCAGCTCACCTTTGACAGGGGGTAATTCACCCCTCCACTTT. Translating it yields CASSPLTGGNSPLHF.